The clone carrying this T cell receptor beta chain was picked up a small number of times. Its antigen remains unknown. As it was prepared, the TCRbeta library received unique molecular identifiers. In TCRdb, the PCR reads were re-called with MiXCR into one record per CDR3 protein. The sample lists 130,000 to 150,000 distinct CDR3 sequences; around 8.5% were seen once. This record comes from a study of T-cell reconstitution after alpha-beta-depleted transplantation in children. Germline V gene sequence: CDR1 GTSNPN, CDR2 SVGIG (reference sequence). The CDR3 is made up of 14 amino acids. Trimming at V came to 0 bases and at J to 5 bases, leaving 6 bases not matched to a gene. Study results and caveats: By about two months after transplant, alpha-beta T cells reportedly arose from several hundred graft clones that had expanded. At day 60, the high TCRbeta diversity found in some patients originated from recipient T cells and thymic progenitors that had survived.

This TCR derives from a female patient aged 2-9 years who had a stem cell transplant for congenital amegakaryocytic thrombocytopenia, so the T cells may come from the graft donor. The chain has TRBV30 and TRBJ1-1; 7 bases agree with TRBD1. The input for sequencing was PBMCs, mostly from graft donor cells, taken 180 days after TCRalphabeta/CD19-depleted stem cell transplant. Here the CDR3 DNA reads TGTGCCTGGAGTGTGACAGGGTACAGGACTGAAGCTTTCTTT. Its translation is CAWSVTGYRTEAFF. Complete variable domain (other parts from reference TRBV30 and TRBJ1-1): SQTIHQWPATLVQPVGSPLSLECTVEGTSNPNLYWYRQAAGRGLQLLFYSVGIGQISSEVPQNLSASRPQDRQFILSSKKLLLSDSGFYLCAWSVTGYRTEAFFGQGTRLTVV.